Listed below are T cell receptor beta chains from one sample, sequenced in a study of T cell clones after liver transplantation. This table comes from immunoSEQ multiplex PCR, and its TCRdb copy is limited to in-frame clones, with some not included. The sample carries tens of thousands of clones, 90% recorded once. The sample here was CD4+ T cells from blood, taken before liver transplant. The receptors here all came from a human donor who received a liver transplant. Both conserved end residues are part of each CDR3. Each record gives: J gene, clone size, V gene, D gene, CDR3 protein. A D gene is named only where the DNA matches it firmly. Clone size, where shown, is once, few, many, or a class for clones that have expanded.

j_gene: TRBJ2-7; abundance: NA; v_gene: TRBV12-2; d_gene: NA; CDR3aa: CASRLTLLAGVYEQYF
j_gene: TRBJ1-2; abundance: NA; v_gene: TRBV28; d_gene: NA; CDR3aa: CASIVGGNVHGYTF
j_gene: TRBJ2-7; abundance: NA; v_gene: TRBV5-1; d_gene: NA; CDR3aa: CASSLGAAAYEQYF
j_gene: TRBJ2-2; abundance: NA; v_gene: TRBV11-3; d_gene: TRBD2; CDR3aa: CASSSPSSGSITGELFF
j_gene: TRBJ2-1; abundance: NA; v_gene: TRBV21-1; d_gene: NA; CDR3aa: CASSEHIARYEQFF
j_gene: TRBJ2-1; abundance: NA; v_gene: TRBV9; d_gene: NA; CDR3aa: CASSVEEPYNEQFF
j_gene: TRBJ1-1; abundance: NA; v_gene: TRBV2; d_gene: NA; CDR3aa: CASSLSGVTEAFF
j_gene: TRBJ1-5; abundance: NA; v_gene: TRBV11-3; d_gene: NA; CDR3aa: CASSRTDNQPQHF
j_gene: TRBJ2-1; abundance: NA; v_gene: TRBV10-3; d_gene: TRBD1; CDR3aa: CAIWETGFNEQFF
j_gene: TRBJ2-1; abundance: NA; v_gene: TRBV11-2; d_gene: NA; CDR3aa: CASSLAQGSNEQFF
j_gene: TRBJ1-2; abundance: NA; v_gene: TRBV18; d_gene: NA; CDR3aa: CASSPGRSYGYTF
j_gene: TRBJ2-7; abundance: few; v_gene: TRBV11-2; d_gene: NA; CDR3aa: CASSASRYEQYF